One and the same sample provided the 9 T cell receptor beta chains below, sequenced in a study of T cell responses to AZD1222 COVID-19 vaccine. Method: immunoSEQ multiplex PCR; TCRdb's copy keeps in-frame clones and lacks some. The sample consists of approximately 150,000 clones, approximately 92% of them appearing once. The starting material was peripheral blood, obtained on day 0 of AZD1222 vaccination. The source is an adult in good health.

The V call is TRBV3-1 (or the pseudogene TRBV3-2), the J call TRBJ1-2; D ambiguous. Trimming pared 0 bases from V and 2 bases from J, leaving 10 bases between. The CDR3 has 15 amino acids. CDR1 is LGHDT and CDR2 is YNNKEL in the germline V gene (reference sequence). The CDR3 bases are TGTGCCAGCAGCCAAGAGTATGGCAGCAACTATGGCTACACCTTC. Protein product: CASSQEYGSNYGYTF.

This chain uses TRBV4-2 with TRBJ2-1; 8 bases are shared with TRBD2. Germline lookup yields CDR1 LGHNA and CDR2 YNFKEQ. The CDR3 spans 15 residues. J was trimmed by 3 bases and V by 1 base; bases with no gene match: 2. This CDR3 is CASSQAGLDYNEQFF. The CDR3 DNA reads TGTGCCAGCAGCCAAGCGGGACTAGACTACAATGAGCAGTTCTTC.

The CDR3 DNA reads as TGTGCCAGTAGTAAGACTCAGGGCCGGGGAAACACCATATATTTT. Amino acid sequence: CASSKTQGRGNTIYF. The V gene is TRBV19, the J gene TRBJ1-3; a weak D match, TRBD1 (5 bases). The V gene lost 4 bases and the J gene lost 4 bases, with 14 bases spanning the gap. Germline-derived CDR1 and CDR2 are LNHDA and SQIVND (reference sequence). This CDR3 region has 15 residues.

The chain joins TRBV18 to TRBJ2-7, with TRBD1 matching 10 bases. Trimming at V came to 9 bases and at J to 6 bases, leaving 8 bases not matched to a gene. Per the germline V gene, CDR1 is KGHSH and CDR2 is LQKENI. The CDR3 length is 13 residues. The CDR3 nucleotides read TGTGCCAGTGCACGGGACAGGGGTCCCGAGCAGTACTTC. This encodes CASARDRGPEQYF.

The V gene is TRBV9, the J gene TRBJ1-5; D call uncertain. The CDR3 sequence is 13 residues long. V was pared by 3 bases and J by 7 bases, with 11 bases between. CDR1 SGDLS and CDR2 YYNGEE come from the germline V gene. The CDR3 region has the DNA TGTGCCAGCAGCGCGGGAGGGCGGCAGCCCCAGCATTTT. Translation gives CASSAGGRQPQHF.

The CDR3 loop reads CASTYSNYGYTF. DNA of the CDR3: TGTGCCAGCACCTACTCTAACTATGGCTACACCTTC. This chain connects TRBV28 to TRBJ1-2; no clear D gene. The germline V and J ends were trimmed by 7 bases and 0 bases, with 6 bases remaining between them. CDR3 length equals 12 residues. The germline V gene has CDR1 MDHEN and CDR2 SYDVKM.

V gene TRBV30 combines with J gene TRBJ1-1; maybe TRBD1 (6 bases). Looked up from germline, CDR1 is GTSNPN and CDR2 is SVGIG (reference sequence). This CDR3 has 13 residues. Trimming pared 2 bases from V and 4 bases from J, leaving 11 bases between. This chain's CDR3 is CAWSTGAGTEAFF. The CDR3, as DNA: TGTGCCTGGAGTACGGGGGCAGGCACTGAAGCTTTCTTT.

This sequence joins TRBV5-6 and TRBJ2-2, with a possible D match to TRBD1 (5 bases). V lost 3 bases and J 6 bases, leaving 24 bases between the germline ends. The CDR3 spans 18 residues. Germline CDR1 reads SGHDT; CDR2 reads YYEEEE. Here the CDR3 reads CASSSLGGAYEHPGELFF. CDR3 bases: TGTGCCAGCAGCTCACTCGGTGGGGCGTATGAACACCCCGGGGAGCTGTTTTTT.

This chain links TRBV5-1 with TRBJ1-3; a possible D gene is TRBD1 (5 bases). Trimming pared 3 bases from V and 0 bases from J, leaving 13 bases between. The CDR3 runs to 16 residues. The germline CDR1 and CDR2 sequences are SGHRS and YFSETQ. The CDR3 DNA is TGCGCCAGCAGCTCACGGGACGGATTCTCTGGAAACACCATATATTTT. This encodes CASSSRDGFSGNTIYF.